The 22 T cell receptor beta chains below come from one sample, sequenced in a study of regulatory T cells in long-lasting Graves disease. Time point given: persistent/refractory GD, antithyroid drugs over 5 years with positive TRAb. TCR sequences were obtained from RNA taken from PBMCs. For TCR beta, libraries came from iRepertoire HTBI primers and Arm-PCR of CDR3 regions. TCRdb re-called the multiplex PCR reads through MiXCR, storing one row per CDR3 protein. The sample holds 600,000 to 800,000 distinct CDR3 sequences; approximately 29% are singletons and the top ten take 42%. The sample in question was peripheral blood mononuclear cells (PBMCs), obtained when the disease was refractory, from a patient treated with antithyroid drugs. The receptors here all came from a female donor with Graves disease.

This rearrangement joins TRBV18 to TRBJ2-7; 9 bases agree with TRBD2. V dropped 4 bases and J dropped 7; count of bases not matched to a gene: 14. CDR1 is KGHSH and CDR2 is LQKENI in the germline V gene. The CDR3 extends over 16 amino acids. Here the CDR3 reads CASSQYSGRLLGEQYF. The CDR3 DNA reads TGTGCCAGCTCACAATATAGCGGGAGACTCTTGGGGGAGCAGTACTTC. Using reference TRBV18 and TRBJ2-7 for the parts outside the CDR3, the full variable domain is NAGVMQNPRHLVRRRGQEARLRCSPMKGHSHVYWYRQLPEEGLKFMVYLQKENIIDESGMPKERFSAEFPKEGPSILRIQQVVRGDSAAYFCASSQYSGRLLGEQYFGPGTRLTVT.

The chain is built from TRBV6-1 and TRBJ1-6, with D perhaps TRBD1 (5 bases). The CDR3 is 15 amino acids. Germline loops: CDR1 MNHNS, CDR2 SASEGT. Trimming removed 5 bases at V and 6 bases at J, with 14 bases between. CDR3 loop: CASSPPEGSNSPLHF. DNA of the CDR3: TGTGCCAGCAGTCCCCCCGAGGGGAGTAATTCACCCCTCCACTTT.

The genes are TRBV28 and TRBJ1-5, with D hard to call. CDR1 and CDR2 from the germline V gene are MDHEN and SYDVKM. This CDR3 comprises 14 residues. Deletions cut 4 bases from V and 7 bases from J, with 14 bases between. CDR3 sequence (DNA): TGTGCCAGCAGTTCCCTCTATGGGGAGCAGCCCCAGCATTTT. It is translated as CASSSLYGEQPQHF.

The chain uses TRBV30 and TRBJ1-2; D is unclear. CDR1 GTSNPN and CDR2 SVGIG come from the germline V gene (reference sequence). V lost 4 bases and J lost 6, with 12 bases in between. The CDR3 runs to 12 residues. CDR3 in amino acids: CAWMAGYDGYTF. In nucleotides, the CDR3 is TGTGCCTGGATGGCGGGATATGATGGCTACACCTTC. The full variable domain, in which reference TRBV30 and TRBJ1-2 provide the parts outside the CDR3, is SQTIHQWPATLVQPVGSPLSLECTVEGTSNPNLYWYRQAAGRGLQLLFYSVGIGQISSEVPQNLSASRPQDRQFILSSKKLLLSDSGFYLCAWMAGYDGYTFGSGTRLTVV.

This clonotype was counted at least ten times. The chain couples TRBV28 to TRBJ1-2; weak D call: TRBD1 (5 bases). Trimming removed 5 bases at V and 4 bases at J, with 17 bases between. CDR3 length: 15 residues. Germline loops: CDR1 MDHEN, CDR2 SYDVKM. The CDR3 DNA is TGTGCCAGCAGTAGACCTCAGGGCGCGGTCTATGGCTACACCTTC. Translating gives CASSRPQGAVYGYTF.

This clonotype was observed a single time. The chain has TRBV29-1 and TRBJ1-4; D is possibly TRBD1 (5 bases). The V end was cut by 7 bases, the J end by 6 bases, with 21 bases between. The CDR3 totals 15 residues. Germline lookup yields CDR1 SQVTM and CDR2 ANQGSEA. CDR3 DNA: TGCAGCGCTGAGGGGACTGGCTGGTTGGATGAAAAACTGTTTTTT. Translating it yields CSAEGTGWLDEKLFF.

This sequence joins TRBV29-1 and TRBJ2-5; either TRBD1 or TRBD2 may supply D (5 bases each). Trimming pared 3 bases from V and 3 bases from J, leaving 8 bases between. Germline V lookup: CDR1 SQVTM, CDR2 ANQGSEA. The CDR3 covers 12 residues. This chain's CDR3 is CSVDWGKETQYF. The CDR3 DNA follows: TGCAGCGTTGATTGGGGGAAAGAGACCCAGTACTTC. Full variable domain (missing parts from reference TRBV29-1 and TRBJ2-5): SAVISQKPSRDICQRGTSLTIQCQVDSQVTMMFWYRQQPGQSLTLIATANQGSEATYESGFVIDKFPISRPNLTFSTLTVSNMSPEDSSIYLCSVDWGKETQYFGPGTRLLVL.

This clonotype has more than one count but fewer than ten. The chain is built from TRBV2 and TRBJ1-5; 9 nucleotides agree with TRBD1. Germline loops: CDR1 SNHLY, CDR2 FYNNEI. The CDR3 has 17 amino acids. Losses at the gene ends were 2 bases for V and 6 bases for J; bases not matched to a gene: 11. In DNA form, the CDR3 reads TGTGCCAGCAGTGAAAGCGACAGGGGGTACGGGGGTCAGCCCCAGCATTTT. It encodes CASSESDRGYGGQPQHF.

The chain links TRBV5-1 to TRBJ1-1; D uncertain. The CDR3 consists of 14 residues. V was clipped by 4 bases and J by 6 bases, with 16 bases between them. CDR1 and CDR2 from the germline V gene are SGHRS and YFSETQ. CDR3 DNA: TGCGCCAGCAGCCCTCTTACTAATTACGCTGAAGCTTTCTTT. It codes for CASSPLTNYAEAFF.

This clonotype was counted ten times or more. This rearrangement joins TRBV28 to TRBJ1-2; D ambiguous. CDR3 length equals 14 residues. In germline, CDR1 is MDHEN, CDR2 SYDVKM. Trimming stripped 3 bases from V and 2 bases from J, with 10 bases between. CDR3 sequence (DNA): TGTGCCAGCAGTTTCGGTCCAGGCAACTATGGCTACACCTTC. Amino acid sequence: CASSFGPGNYGYTF.

The genes are TRBV10-3 and TRBJ2-5, with 12 bases aligning to TRBD2. CDR3 length equals 15 residues. After removal of 4 bases from V and 5 bases from J, the junction contained 5 bases not matched to a gene. CDR1 and CDR2 from the germline V gene are ENHRY and SYGVKD. The CDR3 DNA reads TGTGCCATCAGTGGACTAGCGGGAGTTAGGGAGACCCAGTACTTC. Residues: CAISGLAGVRETQYF.

As DNA, the CDR3 is TGTGCCAGTAGTATAGTAACAGGGAGGAACATTCAGTACTTC. This gives the protein CASSIVTGRNIQYF. The chain uses TRBV19 and TRBJ2-4; D possibly matches TRBD1 or TRBD2 (6 bases each). Germline loops: CDR1 LNHDA, CDR2 SQIVND (reference sequence). The CDR3 is made up of 14 amino acids. Trimming shortened V by 1 base and J by 7 bases, and 11 bases separated the two germline ends.

A few counts support this clonotype. The chain is built from TRBV29-1 and TRBJ1-1; D might be TRBD1 (6 bases). The CDR3 runs to 12 residues. Trimming stripped 4 bases from V and 0 bases from J, with 6 bases between. Per the germline V gene, CDR1 is SQVTM and CDR2 is ANQGSEA. Here the CDR3 DNA reads TGCAGCGTTGGACAGGTGAACACTGAAGCTTTCTTT. It is translated as CSVGQVNTEAFF.

This clonotype was detected many times. The chain uses TRBV6-1 and TRBJ2-5; D is ambiguous. The ends were cut back, 5 bases at V and 5 bases at J, with 12 bases in the middle. The germline V gene encodes CDR1 MNHNS and CDR2 SASEGT. The CDR3 is made up of 13 amino acids. The CDR3 loop reads CASSQSVAETQYF. The CDR3 DNA follows: TGTGCCAGCAGTCAGTCAGTCGCGGAGACCCAGTACTTC.

The V gene is TRBV12-3 or TRBV12-4, the J gene TRBJ1-1; a possible D gene is TRBD1 (6 bases). The CDR3 extends over 15 amino acids. V lost 5 bases to trimming and J lost 6 bases, with 19 bases between them. This CDR3 reads CASSGRRGVRAEAFF. The CDR3 DNA reads as TGTGCCAGCAGTGGCCGGAGGGGGGTAAGGGCTGAAGCTTTCTTT.

This chain links TRBV20-1 with TRBJ2-4, with TRBD1 identical over 9 bases. The germline CDR1 and CDR2 sequences are DFQATT and SNEGSKA (reference sequence). CDR3 size: 17 residues. Germline trimming cut 5 bases from V and 0 bases from J; bases unmatched to any gene: 11. The CDR3 bases are TGCAGTGCTCCCCGGGACAGGGACACCGTAGCCAAAAACATTCAGTACTTC. This encodes CSAPRDRDTVAKNIQYF.

This clonotype was seen a handful of times. The J gene is TRBJ1-4, the V gene TRBV30, with 9 bases that match TRBD1. Losses at the gene ends were 3 bases for V and 8 bases for J; bases not matched to a gene: 7. This CDR3 region has 14 residues. The germline CDR1 and CDR2 sequences are GTSNPN and SVGIG (reference sequence). CDR3 amino acids: CAWSTGTGQEKLFF. In nucleotides, the CDR3 is TGTGCCTGGAGCACCGGGACAGGGCAAGAAAAACTGTTTTTT.

V and J are TRBV29-1 and TRBJ1-5, with 10 bases aligning to TRBD1. This CDR3 is 14 amino acids long. V shed 6 bases, J shed 2 bases, and the junction held 4 bases outside the gene matches. Germline CDR1 and CDR2: SQVTM and ANQGSEA. CDR3 region: CSVKTGGGNQPQHF. CDR3 bases: TGCAGCGTGAAGACAGGGGGCGGCAATCAGCCCCAGCATTTT.

With regard to this clonotype: Since the CDR3 does not end with the conserved phenylalanine or tryptophan, this likely comes from a read error. The V and J genes are TRBV6-2 or TRBV6-3 and TRBJ2-2; unclear D gene. Germline values: CDR1 MNHEY, CDR2 SVGEGT. The CDR3 runs to 12 residues. V was cut by 2 bases and J by 2 bases, with 0 bases left in between. In DNA form, the CDR3 reads TGTGCCAGCAGTTACAACACCGGGGAGCTGTTTTCT. Residues: CASSYNTGELFS.

This clonotype was detected only a few times. The V gene is TRBV30, the J gene TRBJ2-7, with a weak D call TRBD1 (5 bases). The CDR3 is made up of 14 amino acids. V dropped 7 bases and J dropped 0 bases, with 16 bases sitting between them. The germline V gene has CDR1 GTSNPN and CDR2 SVGIG (reference sequence). The CDR3 region is CAYAWGGISYEQYF. The CDR3 DNA reads as TGTGCCTATGCATGGGGCGGAATCTCCTACGAGCAGTACTTC.

This clonotype was observed at least ten times. This sequence joins TRBV6-1 and TRBJ1-2; D is unresolved. The CDR3 runs to 15 residues. V was cut by 7 bases and J by 3 bases, with 18 bases left in between. Germline CDR1 MNHNS, CDR2 SASEGT. This CDR3 is CASIKTYASDYGYTF. The CDR3 nucleotides are TGTGCCAGCATTAAGACATACGCGTCTGACTATGGCTACACCTTC.

CDR3 amino acids: CASRSDRRGDGYTF. The CDR3 DNA sequence: TGCGCCAGCAGATCCGACAGGAGGGGTGATGGCTACACCTTC. The chain carries TRBV5-1 and TRBJ1-2; perhaps TRBD1 as D (6 bases). The CDR3 consists of 14 residues. The V gene lost 5 bases and the J gene lost 6 bases, with 17 bases spanning the gap. Germline values: CDR1 SGHRS, CDR2 YFSETQ.